The 12 T cell receptor beta chains presented below share a single source sample, sequenced in a study of regulatory T cells in long-lasting Graves disease. Documented time point: newly diagnosed GD, antithyroid drugs for less than 3 months. Construction of the TCR library relied on RNA isolated from PBMCs. To make TCR beta libraries, researchers used iRepertoire HTBI primers and Arm-PCR of CDR3 regions. Each CDR3 protein gets one entry after TCRdb re-called the multiplex PCR reads with MiXCR. The repertoire holds around 480,000 distinct CDR3 sequences, with around 16% as singletons. Another study also made use of these data, one on T cells in Graves' hyperthyroidism and ophthalmopathy.

This material consisted of peripheral blood mononuclear cells (PBMCs), taken at new diagnosis, from a patient treated with antithyroid drugs. These TCRs come from a woman aged 35-65 years with Graves disease.

This clonotype was counted only a few times. V is TRBV6-1 and J is TRBJ2-3; the D is unclear. The CDR3 runs to 11 residues. The germline CDR1 and CDR2 sequences are MNHNS and SASEGT. V was pared by 8 bases and J by 4 bases, with 7 bases between. Here the CDR3 DNA reads TGTGCCAGCCGCTACCCAGATACGCAGTATTTT. It encodes CASRYPDTQYF.

A note on this clonotype: This may come from a read error, since a much larger clone is one base off. V gene TRBV20-1 combines with J gene TRBJ2-7; a possible D gene is TRBD1 (5 bases). Deletions cut 5 bases from V and 1 base from J, with 12 bases between. Germline CDR1 and CDR2: DFQATT and SNEGSKA (reference sequence). The CDR3 covers 13 residues. CDR3 bases: TGCAGTGCTGGTTCAGGGTTTTCCTACGAGCAGTACTTC. It is translated as CSAGSGFSYEQYF.

This clonotype has just a few counts. The chain combines TRBV12-3 or TRBV12-4 with TRBJ2-1; weak D call: TRBD2 (5 bases). Trimming cost V 7 bases and J 8 bases, with 15 bases left between them. This CDR3 is 13 amino acids long. CDR3 region: CASTRGERDEQFF. The CDR3 region has the DNA TGTGCCAGCACCCGTGGGGAGAGGGATGAGCAGTTCTTC.

In this sample, this clonotype turned up many times. The chain couples TRBV15 to TRBJ1-5; D is perhaps TRBD1 (6 bases). The CDR3 sequence is 15 residues long. Trimming shortened V by 0 bases and J by 7 bases, and 13 bases separated the two germline ends. CDR1 and CDR2 (germline): LNHNV, YYDKDF (reference sequence). The DNA for the CDR3 is TGTGCCACCAGCAGAGATTTGGGGGGCGGGCAGCCCCAGCATTTT. Translation gives CATSRDLGGGQPQHF.

This clonotype was observed many times. This sequence joins TRBV10-2 and TRBJ2-5; D unresolved. V lost 5 bases, J lost 5 bases, and 12 bases lay in between. The V gene's germline CDR1 is WSHSY and CDR2 SAAADI. The CDR3 contains 13 residues. DNA for the CDR3: TGCGCCAGCAGTAAGACGGGCTGGGAGACCCAGTACTTC. Translating gives CASSKTGWETQYF.

This clonotype was recorded a few times. The chain couples TRBV6-5 to TRBJ2-1, with D perhaps matching TRBD1 (5 bases). Germline loops: CDR1 MNHEY, CDR2 SVGAGI. The V end lost 0 bases, the J end lost 11 bases, and 8 bases lay between the germline ends. The CDR3 is made up of 12 amino acids. The CDR3 region is CASSYSGAQQFF. CDR3 bases: TGTGCCAGCAGTTACTCTGGGGCACAGCAGTTCTTC.

This clonotype was found many times. The J gene is TRBJ1-1, the V gene TRBV30; no definite D call. The V and J ends lost 0 bases and 5 bases respectively, with 10 bases between them. Per the germline V gene, CDR1 is GTSNPN and CDR2 is SVGIG (reference sequence). This CDR3 spans 13 amino acids. In DNA, the CDR3 is TGTGCCTGGAGTGTTTATGGTCAAACTGAAGCTTTCTTT. Its translation: CAWSVYGQTEAFF.

This clonotype came up many times. The rearrangement joins TRBV5-1 to TRBJ2-1, with TRBD2 matching over 11 bases. Trimming cost V 2 bases and J 10 bases; bases outside gene matches: 17. The CDR3 totals 18 residues. Germline V gene data show CDR1 as SGHRS and CDR2 as YFSETQ. CDR3 nucleotide sequence: TGCGCCAGCAGCTTCTGGGCTAGCGGGGGGCTCATCGCGGAAGAGCAGTTCTTC. The encoded protein is CASSFWASGGLIAEEQFF.

The chain links TRBV7-9 to TRBJ1-1, with D maybe TRBD1 (5 bases). Trimming took 1 base from V and 4 from J, leaving 13 bases between them. The CDR3 contains 15 residues. CDR1 is SEHNR and CDR2 is FQNEAQ in the germline V gene (reference sequence). Here the CDR3 reads CASSLVVGGSTEAFF. DNA of the CDR3: TGTGCCAGCAGCTTAGTGGTCGGGGGGAGCACTGAAGCTTTCTTT.

This clonotype was counted many times. The rearrangement links TRBV12-3 or TRBV12-4 to TRBJ1-5, with 7 positions matching TRBD1. This CDR3 contains 15 residues. V was pared by 6 bases and J by 0 bases, with 5 bases of the junction left unmatched. CDR3 nucleotides: TGTGCCAGCAGACCGGGACAGAATAGCAATCAGCCCCAGCATTTT. Translation: CASRPGQNSNQPQHF.

The genes are TRBV12-3 or TRBV12-4 and TRBJ1-4; D uncertain. V lost 1 base to trimming and J lost 5 bases, with 5 bases between them. CDR3 length equals 13 residues. The CDR3 DNA reads as TGTGCCAGCAGTTTAGGGTTCAATGAAAAACTGTTTTTT. Translating gives CASSLGFNEKLFF.

This clonotype was seen ten or more times. The chain combines TRBV30 with TRBJ2-1; 9 positions agree with TRBD2. J lost 6 bases, V lost 0 bases, and 3 bases had no gene match. The CDR3 contains 14 residues. Germline CDR1 and CDR2: GTSNPN and SVGIG (reference sequence). The CDR3 nucleotides read TGTGCCTGGAGTGTTGGCGGGGGGGCCAATGAGCAGTTCTTC. Protein product: CAWSVGGGANEQFF.